This record looks at one T cell receptor beta chain sequence and its context. It has no known antigen specificity. The sample holds no much larger clone one base away, and base qualities are not on file. The CDR3 holds 14 amino acids from the cysteine to the phenylalanine. Kept here is only the CDR3 DNA, which spans 42 bases and is read in frame from base 1. CDR1 is given as DFQATT and CDR2 as SNEGSKA, both from the germline V gene (reference sequence). The V end gives up 3 bases and the J end 2 bases, leaving 6 bases in the junction not matched to a gene. This specimen belongs to a study of CD8 T cells in ankylosing spondylitis (dated by TCRdb to 2015 to 2018). Context from the whole study: To find TCR variants linked to disease, the study profiled T cell receptor beta repertoires in ankylosing spondylitis patients and healthy donors. The full study cohort comprised 20 to 30 ankylosing spondylitis patients and 85 to 120 healthy donors. Peripheral blood was sampled, and synovial fluid was also collected from ankylosing spondylitis patients. Results and caveats for the whole study, not just this receptor: According to the report, matched synovial fluid samples from ankylosing spondylitis patients were significantly enriched for the disease-linked clones. Some TCR beta motif variants had previously been reported in synovial fluid and blood of reactive arthritis patients, which suggested common disease-initiation mechanisms. A CD8+ phenotype was shown by the disease-linked clones, which were found at relatively low frequencies in peripheral blood. A TCR beta motif made up of under ten highly homologous amino acid variants appeared to be characteristic of blood from ankylosing spondylitis patients.

These reads were obtained on an Illumina HiSeq 2500. Quantitative 5'-RACE with molecular barcodes was the method used to prepare the TCR beta libraries. Regarding the original processing steps: A new computational method based on a probabilistic model of VDJ rearrangement was used to identify disease-linked TCR variants. TCRdb trimmed the raw reads at Q25, called clones with MiXCR and kept productive beta chains. Rows are unified per CDR3 protein, each entry keeping the most common DNA and genes. These V and J calls are TCRdb output, not the study's own analysis. The sample table holds about 160,000 distinct CDR3 sequences, of which around 19% were seen once. Approximately 7.8% of the sample belongs to the ten largest clones.

The source material was blood, either unsorted or a sorted T cell fraction (not recorded which). The chain is encoded by TRBV20-1 joined to TRBJ2-7; TRBD2 matches 8 bases in the middle. The sequence derives from a male donor with ankylosing spondylitis or in good health (not recorded which). This receptor carries the CDR3 CSASWLAGTYEQYF. The nucleotide sequence reads as follows: TGCAGTGCTAGTTGGCTAGCGGGTACCTACGAGCAGTACTTC.